This T cell receptor (beta chain) was identified during a study of T cells after yellow fever vaccination. About the study: SMART-Seq v4 Ultra Low Input prepared libraries from low-cell fractions.

By 5'RACE template switching, TCR cDNA was produced, with a universal primer site and UMIs added in the process. TCRdb called the 5' RACE reads again in MiXCR, with one record for every CDR3 protein. The sample includes a few hundred thousand distinct CDR3 sequences, around 10% seen only once; the top ten take more than 15%. Only a few counts were recorded for this clonotype. The antigen is not known. Regarding the study as a whole: Clonotypes shared by both compartments, CD4 and CD8, made up a small share. Abundant bulk-derived clonotypes could contaminate FACS-sorted repertoires.

The germline V gene encodes CDR1 GTSNPN and CDR2 SVGIG (reference sequence). The ends lost 5 bases at V and 6 bases at J; junction bases unmatched: 13. The CDR3 length is 15 residues. This TCR was sampled from a man aged 18-30 years who received the YFV17D yellow fever vaccine. Sequencing was performed on PBMCs, taken on the day of the first yellow fever vaccination. The J gene is TRBJ2-3, the V gene TRBV30; 8 nucleotides line up with TRBD2. Here the CDR3 DNA reads TGTGCCTGGGTACACGGGGGGGGGCCTCTGGATACGCAGTATTTT. Protein: CAWVHGGGPLDTQYF.